A selection of T cell receptor beta chains follows, all from one sample in a study of blood T cell repertoires in COVID-19. Profiling relied on immunoSEQ multiplex PCR, and the TCRdb table lists in-frame clones only, not all of them. This table holds a few hundred thousand clones, approximately 90% found once. Input material: peripheral blood. These receptors were collected from a man aged 18 to 29 with active or convalescent COVID-19. Each CDR3 is given with its conserved first and last residue. Each record gives: D gene, V gene, J gene, clone size, CDR3 protein, CDR3 DNA. A D gene is named only where the DNA matches it firmly. Clone size appears in some rows only: once, few, many, or a class for an expanded clone.

d_gene: TRBD2; v_gene: TRBV7-2; j_gene: TRBJ2-7; abundance: -; CDR3aa: CASSYGRAYEQYF; CDR3nt: TGTGCCAGCAGTTACGGGAGGGCCTACGAGCAGTACTTC
d_gene: TRBD1; v_gene: TRBV6-1; j_gene: TRBJ2-7; abundance: few; CDR3aa: CASSDLRTGNYEQYF; CDR3nt: TGTGCCAGCAGTGATCTCCGGACAGGGAACTACGAGCAGTACTTC
d_gene: -; v_gene: TRBV5-6; j_gene: TRBJ1-2; abundance: -; CDR3aa: CASSFRDYGYTF; CDR3nt: TGTGCCAGCAGCTTCAGGGATTATGGCTACACCTTC
d_gene: -; v_gene: TRBV5-6; j_gene: TRBJ2-1; abundance: -; CDR3aa: CASSPSGLGQFF; CDR3nt: TGTGCCAGCAGCCCAAGCGGTTTGGGGCAGTTCTTC
d_gene: -; v_gene: TRBV5-3; j_gene: TRBJ2-5; abundance: -; CDR3aa: CARSCPKEQNKETQYF; CDR3nt: TGTGCCAGAAGCTGCCCCAAGGAGCAGAACAAAGAGACCCAGTACTTC
d_gene: -; v_gene: TRBV6-1; j_gene: TRBJ2-5; abundance: -; CDR3aa: CASSETMAGETQYF; CDR3nt: TGTGCCAGCAGTGAAACTATGGCGGGAGAGACCCAGTACTTC
d_gene: -; v_gene: TRBV7-2; j_gene: TRBJ2-7; abundance: -; CDR3aa: CASSIGTRSSYEQYF; CDR3nt: TGTGCCAGCAGCATCGGGACTCGAAGCTCCTACGAGCAGTACTTC
d_gene: -; v_gene: TRBV19; j_gene: TRBJ2-3; abundance: -; CDR3aa: CASSIIRTDTQYF; CDR3nt: TGTGCCAGTAGTATTATCCGCACAGATACGCAGTATTTT
d_gene: -; v_gene: TRBV6-2/TRBV6-3; j_gene: TRBJ2-7; abundance: -; CDR3aa: CASSDPEREQYF; CDR3nt: TGTGCCAGCAGCGATCCAGAGCGGGAGCAGTACTTC
d_gene: TRBD1; v_gene: TRBV6-5; j_gene: TRBJ1-1; abundance: -; CDR3aa: CASSLTWTGNTEAFF; CDR3nt: TGTGCCAGCAGCCTTACCTGGACAGGGAACACTGAAGCTTTCTTT
d_gene: -; v_gene: TRBV5-5; j_gene: TRBJ2-7; abundance: -; CDR3aa: CASSLVGIPYEQYF; CDR3nt: TGTGCCAGCAGCTTGGTGGGCATACCCTACGAGCAGTACTTC
d_gene: TRBD1; v_gene: TRBV2; j_gene: TRBJ2-6; abundance: -; CDR3aa: CASRENKAGTGGSGANVLTF; CDR3nt: TGTGCCAGCAGGGAAAATAAAGCCGGGACAGGGGGCTCTGGGGCCAACGTCCTGACTTTC
d_gene: TRBD1; v_gene: TRBV2; j_gene: TRBJ1-4; abundance: few; CDR3aa: CASRVQGAGEKLFF; CDR3nt: TGTGCCAGCAGGGTACAGGGGGCCGGTGAAAAACTGTTTTTT
d_gene: TRBD2; v_gene: TRBV6-1; j_gene: TRBJ2-7; abundance: once; CDR3aa: CASSEWRSGLAGGFNEQYF; CDR3nt: TGTGCCAGCAGTGAATGGAGGTCAGGACTAGCGGGAGGTTTCAACGAGCAGTACTTC
d_gene: TRBD1; v_gene: TRBV24-1; j_gene: TRBJ1-3; abundance: -; CDR3aa: CATSGNPRGTPASPSGDRWDTIYF; CDR3nt: TGTGCCACCAGTGGCAACCCCCGCGGTACCCCCGCTAGTCCCTCCGGGGACAGATGGGACACCATATATTTT
d_gene: -; v_gene: TRBV27; j_gene: TRBJ1-6; abundance: -; CDR3aa: CASSLQAPRNSPLHF; CDR3nt: TGTGCCAGCAGTCTCCAGGCCCCCAGAAATTCACCCCTCCACTTT
d_gene: TRBD2; v_gene: TRBV11-1; j_gene: TRBJ2-1; abundance: -; CDR3aa: CASSLAASGSGNEQFF; CDR3nt: TGTGCCAGCAGCTTAGCCGCTAGCGGGAGTGGTAATGAGCAGTTCTTC
d_gene: TRBD1; v_gene: TRBV19; j_gene: TRBJ1-2; abundance: once; CDR3aa: CASSRSTTGGNYGYTF; CDR3nt: TGTGCCAGTAGCAGGTCAACTACAGGGGGCAACTATGGCTACACCTTC
d_gene: TRBD2; v_gene: TRBV30; j_gene: TRBJ2-7; abundance: -; CDR3aa: CAFETSGRSGEQYF; CDR3nt: TGTGCCTTCGAGACTAGCGGGAGGTCGGGGGAGCAGTACTTC
d_gene: TRBD1; v_gene: TRBV11-2; j_gene: TRBJ1-1; abundance: -; CDR3aa: CASSSGQGYTEAFF; CDR3nt: TGTGCCAGCAGCTCCGGACAGGGATACACTGAAGCTTTCTTT
d_gene: -; v_gene: TRBV6-5; j_gene: TRBJ1-2; abundance: -; CDR3aa: CASSYSALRGYTF; CDR3nt: TGTGCCAGCAGTTACTCCGCTTTGCGTGGCTACACCTTC
d_gene: TRBD1; v_gene: TRBV24-1; j_gene: TRBJ1-1; abundance: few; CDR3aa: CATSDLPDRVGDTEAFF; CDR3nt: TGTGCCACCAGTGATCTCCCGGACAGGGTGGGGGACACTGAAGCTTTCTTT
d_gene: -; v_gene: TRBV27; j_gene: TRBJ2-7; abundance: few; CDR3aa: CASRPGLTPYEQYF; CDR3nt: TGTGCCAGCAGGCCGGGACTTACCCCCTACGAGCAGTACTTC
d_gene: -; v_gene: TRBV4-3; j_gene: TRBJ1-4; abundance: -; CDR3aa: CASSLNVRNNEKLFF; CDR3nt: TGCGCCAGCAGCCTCAACGTGAGGAATAATGAAAAACTGTTTTTT
d_gene: TRBD1; v_gene: TRBV9; j_gene: TRBJ2-5; abundance: -; CDR3aa: CASSGTGYQETQYF; CDR3nt: TGTGCCAGCAGCGGGACAGGGTACCAAGAGACCCAGTACTTC
d_gene: -; v_gene: TRBV29-1; j_gene: TRBJ1-2; abundance: once; CDR3aa: CSVEDSPGYTF; CDR3nt: TGCAGCGTTGAAGATTCCCCGGGCTACACCTTC
d_gene: TRBD1; v_gene: TRBV2; j_gene: TRBJ2-1; abundance: -; CDR3aa: CARDRGTGGIEQFF; CDR3nt: TGTGCCCGAGACCGAGGAACAGGGGGGATTGAGCAGTTCTTC
d_gene: TRBD2; v_gene: TRBV28; j_gene: TRBJ2-1; abundance: once; CDR3aa: CASRPGTSTSSYNEQFF; CDR3nt: TGTGCCAGCAGGCCCGGGACTAGCACGAGCTCCTACAATGAGCAGTTCTTC
d_gene: -; v_gene: TRBV4-3; j_gene: TRBJ1-1; abundance: once; CDR3aa: CASSQYNTEAFF; CDR3nt: TGCGCCAGCAGCCAATATAACACTGAAGCTTTCTTT
d_gene: TRBD2; v_gene: TRBV12-3/TRBV12-4; j_gene: TRBJ2-7; abundance: -; CDR3aa: CASSAGGYEQYF; CDR3nt: TGTGCCAGCTCAGCGGGAGGCTACGAGCAGTACTTC
d_gene: -; v_gene: TRBV9; j_gene: TRBJ2-5; abundance: -; CDR3aa: CASSRSLGAQETQYF; CDR3nt: TGTGCCAGCAGCAGGTCTCTAGGGGCTCAAGAGACCCAGTACTTC
d_gene: -; v_gene: TRBV18; j_gene: TRBJ2-6; abundance: -; CDR3aa: CASSPYLGQPSSGANVLTF; CDR3nt: TGTGCCAGCTCACCCTACCTCGGACAGCCGAGCTCTGGGGCCAACGTCCTGACTTTC
d_gene: TRBD2; v_gene: TRBV19; j_gene: TRBJ2-1; abundance: -; CDR3aa: CASSIVPGRLAEQFF; CDR3nt: TGTGCCAGTAGTATAGTCCCCGGCCGACTAGCTGAGCAGTTCTTC
d_gene: -; v_gene: TRBV4-1; j_gene: TRBJ1-2; abundance: -; CDR3aa: CASSQGGGDYGYTF; CDR3nt: TGCGCCAGCAGCCAAGGGGGGGGAGACTATGGCTACACCTTC
d_gene: -; v_gene: TRBV2; j_gene: TRBJ2-2; abundance: -; CDR3aa: CASSTQSGTGELFF; CDR3nt: TGTGCCAGCAGTACCCAGAGCGGCACCGGGGAGCTGTTTTTT
d_gene: -; v_gene: TRBV6-6; j_gene: TRBJ2-7; abundance: -; CDR3aa: CASSYLSRADEQYF; CDR3nt: TGTGCCAGCAGTTACCTCTCCAGGGCGGACGAGCAGTACTTC